This T cell receptor beta chain was retrieved from a study of cytomegalovirus exposure and HLA in healthy donors. Study conclusions and caveats: Cytomegalovirus association was listed for 164 TCR beta chains.

The V end lost 5 bases, the J end lost 5 bases, and 16 bases lay between the germline ends. This CDR3 has 14 amino acids. Germline lookup yields CDR1 SEHNR and CDR2 FQNEAQ (reference sequence). Amplification used 60 Vbeta primers and 13 Jbeta primers. Profiled with immunoSEQ multiplex PCR; TCRdb holds only in-frame clones, not every one. This sample has 150,000 to 200,000 clones, with more than 60% found just once. As to this clone: Antigen: not known.

Sequenced material: PBMCs. This rearrangement joins TRBV7-9 to TRBJ2-7, with D tentatively TRBD2 (5 bases). The sequence derives from a man aged 25 to 40 in good health and CMV-seropositive. CDR3 DNA sequence: TGTGCCAGCAGCCCACCGGGAACGAACCACGAGCAGTACTTC. Translation: CASSPPGTNHEQYF. The whole variable domain, filled in from reference TRBV7-9 and TRBJ2-7, reads DTGVSQNPRHKITKRGQNVTFRCDPISEHNRLYWYRQTLGQGPEFLTYFQNEAQLEKSRLLSDRFSAERPKGSFSTLEIQRTEQGDSAMYLCASSPPGTNHEQYFGPGTRLTVT.